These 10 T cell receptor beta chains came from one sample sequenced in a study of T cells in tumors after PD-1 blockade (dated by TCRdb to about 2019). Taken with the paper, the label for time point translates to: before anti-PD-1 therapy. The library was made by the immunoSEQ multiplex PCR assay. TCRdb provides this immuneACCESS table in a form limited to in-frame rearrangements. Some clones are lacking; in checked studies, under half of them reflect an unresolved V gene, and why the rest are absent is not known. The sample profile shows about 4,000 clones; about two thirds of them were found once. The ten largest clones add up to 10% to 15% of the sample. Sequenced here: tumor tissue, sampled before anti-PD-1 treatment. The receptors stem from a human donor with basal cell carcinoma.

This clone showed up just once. CDR3 nucleotides: TGTGCCAGCAGCACAGTCGGTAGCGGAACCGGGGAGCTGTTTTTT. Amino acids: CASSTVGSGTGELFF. The chain links TRBV7-6 to TRBJ2-2; D is perhaps TRBD2 (6 bases). V was pared by 5 bases and J by 5 bases, with 15 bases between. Per the germline V gene, CDR1 is SGHVS and CDR2 is FNYEAQ. This CDR3 spans 15 amino acids.

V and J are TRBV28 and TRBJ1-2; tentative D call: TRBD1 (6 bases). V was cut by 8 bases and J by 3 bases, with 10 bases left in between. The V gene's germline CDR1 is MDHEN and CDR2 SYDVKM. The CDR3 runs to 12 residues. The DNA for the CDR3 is TGTGCCAGCGTTTCAGGGGACTATGGCTACACCTTC. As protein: CASVSGDYGYTF.

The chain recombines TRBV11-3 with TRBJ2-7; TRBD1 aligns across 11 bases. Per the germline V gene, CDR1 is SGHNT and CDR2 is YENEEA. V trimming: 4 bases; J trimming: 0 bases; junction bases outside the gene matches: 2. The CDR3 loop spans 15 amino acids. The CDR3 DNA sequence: TGTGCCAGCAGCTACGGGACAGGGGGCTCCTACGAGCAGTACTTC. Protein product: CASSYGTGGSYEQYF.

The CDR3 reads CASSPPIGTGGQVYEQYF. The DNA of the CDR3 is TGTGCCAGCTCACCACCGATCGGGACAGGGGGCCAAGTCTACGAGCAGTACTTC. J is TRBJ2-7 and V is TRBV18, with 12 bases aligning to TRBD1. V lost 0 bases to trimming and J lost 3 bases; unmatched junction nucleotides: 9. This CDR3 region has 18 residues. Germline CDR1 reads KGHSH; CDR2 reads LQKENI.

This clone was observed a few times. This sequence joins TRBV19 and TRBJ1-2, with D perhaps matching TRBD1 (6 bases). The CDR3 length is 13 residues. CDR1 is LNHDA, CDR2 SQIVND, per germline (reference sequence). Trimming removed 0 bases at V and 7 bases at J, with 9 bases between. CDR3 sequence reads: CASSIEVRGGYTF. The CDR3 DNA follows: TGTGCCAGTAGTATAGAAGTCAGGGGTGGCTACACCTTC. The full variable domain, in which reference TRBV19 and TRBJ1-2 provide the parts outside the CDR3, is DGGITQSPKYLFRKEGQNVTLSCEQNLNHDAMYWYRQDPGQGLRLIYYSQIVNDFQKGDIAEGYSVSREKKESFPLTVTSAQKNPTAFYLCASSIEVRGGYTFGSGTRLTVV.

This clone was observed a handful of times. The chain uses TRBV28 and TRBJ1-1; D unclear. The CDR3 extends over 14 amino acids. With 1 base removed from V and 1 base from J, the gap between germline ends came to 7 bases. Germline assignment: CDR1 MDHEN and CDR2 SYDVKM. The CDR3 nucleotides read TGTGCCAGCAGTTTATCGATCCGGAACACTGAAGCTTTCTTT. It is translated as CASSLSIRNTEAFF.

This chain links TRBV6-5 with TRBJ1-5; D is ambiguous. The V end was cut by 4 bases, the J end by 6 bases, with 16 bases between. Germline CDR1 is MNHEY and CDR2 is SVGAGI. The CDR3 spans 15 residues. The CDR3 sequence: CASSFLFIVGQPQHF. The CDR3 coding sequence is TGTGCCAGCAGTTTTCTATTCATCGTTGGTCAGCCCCAGCATTTT.

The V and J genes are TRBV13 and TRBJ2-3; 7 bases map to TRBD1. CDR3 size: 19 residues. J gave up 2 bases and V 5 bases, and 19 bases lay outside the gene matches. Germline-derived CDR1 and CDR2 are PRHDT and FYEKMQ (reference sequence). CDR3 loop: CASSPSLGQGDANTDTQYF. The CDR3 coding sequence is TGTGCCAGCAGCCCCTCGTTGGGTCAGGGGGATGCTAACACAGATACGCAGTATTTT.

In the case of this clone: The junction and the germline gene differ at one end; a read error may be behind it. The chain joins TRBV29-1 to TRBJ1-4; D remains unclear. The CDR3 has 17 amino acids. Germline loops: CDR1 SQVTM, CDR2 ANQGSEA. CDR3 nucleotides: TGCAGCTTTGAACGTGGGTCGCCGAGGGCGACTAATGAAAAACTGTTTTTT. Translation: CSFERGSPRATNEKLFF. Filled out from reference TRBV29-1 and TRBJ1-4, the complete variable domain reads SAVISQKPSRDICQRGTSLTIQCQVDSQVTMMFWYRQQPGQSLTLIATANQGSEATYESGFVIDKFPISRPNLTFSTLTVSNMSPEDSSIYLCSFERGSPRATNEKLFFGSGTQLSVL.

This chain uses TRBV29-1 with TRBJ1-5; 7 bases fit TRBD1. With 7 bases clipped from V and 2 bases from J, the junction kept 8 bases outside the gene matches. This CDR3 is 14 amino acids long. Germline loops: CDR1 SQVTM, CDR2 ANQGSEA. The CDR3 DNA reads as TGCAGCGCAACCGAAGGACAGGGCAATCAGCCCCAGCATTTT. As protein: CSATEGQGNQPQHF.